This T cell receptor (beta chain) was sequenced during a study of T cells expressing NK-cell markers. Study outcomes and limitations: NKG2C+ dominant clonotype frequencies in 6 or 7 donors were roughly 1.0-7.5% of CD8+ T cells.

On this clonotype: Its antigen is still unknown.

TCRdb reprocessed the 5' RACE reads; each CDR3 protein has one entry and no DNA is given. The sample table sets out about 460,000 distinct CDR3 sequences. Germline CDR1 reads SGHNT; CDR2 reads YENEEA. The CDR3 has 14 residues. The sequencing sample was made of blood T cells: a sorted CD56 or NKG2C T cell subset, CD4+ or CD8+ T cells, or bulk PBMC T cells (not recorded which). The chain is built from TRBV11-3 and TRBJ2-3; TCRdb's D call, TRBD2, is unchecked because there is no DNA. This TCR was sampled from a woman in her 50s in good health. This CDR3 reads CASSFAGSADTQYF.